These T cell receptor beta chains were read from a single sample in a study of T cell responses to AZD1222 COVID-19 vaccine. Some clones are missing from TCRdb's copy, which holds only in-frame ones; the method was immunoSEQ multiplex PCR. This sample's table has 150,000 or so clones. The source material was peripheral blood. The receptors come from an adult in good health. Both conserved end residues are part of each CDR3. D genes are given only for firm matches.

>TRBJ1-5|TRBV3-1/TRBV3-2|TRBD1|19
TGTGCCAGCAGCCATTCGACAGGGAGCTTGCACTATAGCAATCAGCCCCAGCATTTT
CASSHSTGSLHYSNQPQHF
>TRBJ2-5|TRBV7-2|TRBD2|17
TGTGCCAGCAGCGTACAAGGGACTAGCGGGGGAACGGAGACCCAGTACTTC
CASSVQGTSGGTETQYF
>TRBJ2-7|TRBV6-5|-|14
TGTGCCAGCATGGGATCGGGGCCCTCCTACGAGCAGTACTTC
CASMGSGPSYEQYF
>TRBJ1-1|TRBV18|TRBD1|14
TGTGCCAGCTCACCACCGCTGCAGGGGGGTGAAGCTTTCTTT
CASSPPLQGGEAFF
>TRBJ1-6|TRBV24-1|-|17
TGTGCCACCAGTGAGTGTGAGGAGAGCTCCTATAATTCACCCCTCCACTTT
CATSECEESSYNSPLHF
>TRBJ1-6|TRBV6-1|TRBD1|16
TGTGCCAGCAGTGAAAAATGGACAGGGGGTAGTTCACCCCTCCACTTT
CASSEKWTGGSSPLHF
>TRBJ1-6|TRBV5-1|-|15
TGCGCCAGCAGCTTGGATGTGGGGATCAATTCACCCCTCCACTTT
CASSLDVGINSPLHF
>TRBJ2-2|TRBV3-1/TRBV3-2|TRBD2|14
TGTGCCAGCAGACAGGGACTAGCGGCCGGGGAGCTGTTTTTT
CASRQGLAAGELFF
>TRBJ2-3|TRBV7-3|-|16
TGTGCCAGCAGCTTAGTAGCGACCACAAGCACAGATACGCAGTATTTT
CASSLVATTSTDTQYF
>TRBJ2-2|TRBV7-6|TRBD2|15
TGTGCCAGCAGCCCCGGCTTAGCGGGGTCCGGGGAGCTGTTTTTT
CASSPGLAGSGELFF